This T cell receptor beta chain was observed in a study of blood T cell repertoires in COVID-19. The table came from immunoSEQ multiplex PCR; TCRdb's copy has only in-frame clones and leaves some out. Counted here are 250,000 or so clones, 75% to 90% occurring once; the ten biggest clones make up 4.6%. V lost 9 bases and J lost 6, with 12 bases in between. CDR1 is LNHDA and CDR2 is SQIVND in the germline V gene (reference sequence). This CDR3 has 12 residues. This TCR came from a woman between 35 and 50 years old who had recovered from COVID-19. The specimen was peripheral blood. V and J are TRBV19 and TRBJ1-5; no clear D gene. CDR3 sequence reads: CASSKEFQPQHF. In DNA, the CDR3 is TGTGCCAGCTCGAAGGAGTTTCAGCCCCAGCATTTT.